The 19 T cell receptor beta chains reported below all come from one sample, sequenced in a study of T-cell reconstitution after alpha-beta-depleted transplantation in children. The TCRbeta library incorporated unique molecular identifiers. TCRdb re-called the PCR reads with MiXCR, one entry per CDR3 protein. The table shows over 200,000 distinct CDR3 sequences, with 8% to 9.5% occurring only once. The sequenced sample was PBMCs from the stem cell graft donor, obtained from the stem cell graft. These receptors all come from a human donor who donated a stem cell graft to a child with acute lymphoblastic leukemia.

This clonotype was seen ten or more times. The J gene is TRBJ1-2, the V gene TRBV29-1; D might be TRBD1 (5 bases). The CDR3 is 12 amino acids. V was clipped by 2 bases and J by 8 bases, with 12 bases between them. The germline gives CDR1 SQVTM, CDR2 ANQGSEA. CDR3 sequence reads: CSVETSGSGYTF. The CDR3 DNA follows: TGCAGCGTTGAAACGTCAGGGTCCGGCTACACCTTC.

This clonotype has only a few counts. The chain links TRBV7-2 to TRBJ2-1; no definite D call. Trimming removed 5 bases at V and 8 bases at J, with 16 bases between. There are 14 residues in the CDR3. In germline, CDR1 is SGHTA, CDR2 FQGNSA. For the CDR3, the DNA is TGTGCCAGCAGCCCCTTTGTCAGCGTTCATGAGCAGTTCTTC. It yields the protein CASSPFVSVHEQFF. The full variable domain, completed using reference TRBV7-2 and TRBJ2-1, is GAGVSQSPSNKVTEKGKDVELRCDPISGHTALYWYRQSLGQGLEFLIYFQGNSAPDKSGLPSDRFSAERTGGSVSTLTIQRTQQEDSAVYLCASSPFVSVHEQFFGPGTRLTVL.

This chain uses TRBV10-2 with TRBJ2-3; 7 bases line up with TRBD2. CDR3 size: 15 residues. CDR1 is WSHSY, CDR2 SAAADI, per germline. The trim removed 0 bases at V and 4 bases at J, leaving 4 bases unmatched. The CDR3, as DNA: TGCGCCAGCAGTGAGTCTACGGGGGGTTCAGATACGCAGTATTTT. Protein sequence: CASSESTGGSDTQYF.

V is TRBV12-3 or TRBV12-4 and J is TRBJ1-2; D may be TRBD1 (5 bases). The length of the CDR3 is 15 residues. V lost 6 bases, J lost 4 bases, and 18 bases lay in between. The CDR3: CASSRTSSGGYGYTF. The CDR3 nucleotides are TGTGCCAGCAGCCGTACGAGCTCGGGGGGCTATGGCTACACCTTC.

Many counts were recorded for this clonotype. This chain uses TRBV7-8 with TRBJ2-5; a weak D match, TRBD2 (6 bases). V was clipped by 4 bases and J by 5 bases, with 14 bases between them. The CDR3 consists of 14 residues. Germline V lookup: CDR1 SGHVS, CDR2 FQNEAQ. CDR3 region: CASSSQTRQETQYF. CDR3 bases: TGTGCCAGCAGCTCACAGACTAGGCAGGAGACCCAGTACTTC.

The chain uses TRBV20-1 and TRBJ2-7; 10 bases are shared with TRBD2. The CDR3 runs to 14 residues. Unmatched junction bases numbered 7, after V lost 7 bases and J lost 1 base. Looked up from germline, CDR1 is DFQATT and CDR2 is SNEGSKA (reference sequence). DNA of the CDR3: TGCAGTGGCGAAGCGGGGGGGCGGTCCTACGAGCAGTACTTC. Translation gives CSGEAGGRSYEQYF.

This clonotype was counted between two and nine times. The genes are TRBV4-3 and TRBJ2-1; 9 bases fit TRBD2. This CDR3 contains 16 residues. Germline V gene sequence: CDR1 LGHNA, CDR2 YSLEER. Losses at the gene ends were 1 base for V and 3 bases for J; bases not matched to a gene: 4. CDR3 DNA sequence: TGCGCCAGCAGCCAAGCTGAGACTAGCGGCTACAATGAGCAGTTCTTC. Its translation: CASSQAETSGYNEQFF.

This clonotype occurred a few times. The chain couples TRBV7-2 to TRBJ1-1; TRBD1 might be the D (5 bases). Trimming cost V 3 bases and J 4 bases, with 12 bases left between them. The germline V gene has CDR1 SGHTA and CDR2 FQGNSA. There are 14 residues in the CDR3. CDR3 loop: CASSFAGQGTEAFF. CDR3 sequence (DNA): TGTGCCAGCAGCTTCGCAGGGCAAGGCACTGAAGCTTTCTTT.

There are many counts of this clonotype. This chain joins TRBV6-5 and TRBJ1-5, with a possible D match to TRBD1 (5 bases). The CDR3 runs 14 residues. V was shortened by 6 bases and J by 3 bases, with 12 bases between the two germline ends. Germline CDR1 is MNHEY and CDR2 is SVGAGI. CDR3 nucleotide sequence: TGTGCCAGCAGGTCTGGCAGGGACAATCAGCCCCAGCATTTT. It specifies CASRSGRDNQPQHF.

This CDR3 reads CSYKRMNTEAFF. CDR3 coding DNA: TGCAGCTATAAAAGGATGAACACTGAAGCTTTCTTT. The chain links TRBV29-1 to TRBJ1-1; D unclear. This CDR3 contains 12 residues. Trimming cost V 8 bases and J 0 bases, with 10 bases left between them. Germline CDR1 is SQVTM and CDR2 is ANQGSEA. Based on the CDR3 plus reference TRBV29-1 and TRBJ1-1, the full variable domain is SAVISQKPSRDICQRGTSLTIQCQVDSQVTMMFWYRQQPGQSLTLIATANQGSEATYESGFVIDKFPISRPNLTFSTLTVSNMSPEDSSIYLCSYKRMNTEAFFGQGTRLTVV.

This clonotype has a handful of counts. CDR3 DNA sequence: TGTGCCAGCAGGCTCGGTAGCTCTGGGGCCAACGTCCTGACTTTC. This codes for CASRLGSSGANVLTF. The chain has TRBV6-1 and TRBJ2-6; the D is unclear. The CDR3 is 15 amino acids. Trimming removed 6 bases at V and 0 bases at J, with 9 bases between. Per the germline V gene, CDR1 is MNHNS and CDR2 is SASEGT.

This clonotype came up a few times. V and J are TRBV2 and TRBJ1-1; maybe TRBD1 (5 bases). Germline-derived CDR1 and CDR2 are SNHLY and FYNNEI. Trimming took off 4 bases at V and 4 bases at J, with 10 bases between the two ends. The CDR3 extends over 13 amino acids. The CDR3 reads CASSVSGPTEAFF. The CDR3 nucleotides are TGTGCCAGCAGTGTTTCAGGGCCCACTGAAGCTTTCTTT. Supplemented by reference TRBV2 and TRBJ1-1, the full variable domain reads EPEVTQTPSHQVTQMGQEVILRCVPISNHLYFYWYRQILGQKVEFLVSFYNNEISEKSEIFDDQFSVERPDGSNFTLKIRSTKLEDSAMYFCASSVSGPTEAFFGQGTRLTVV.

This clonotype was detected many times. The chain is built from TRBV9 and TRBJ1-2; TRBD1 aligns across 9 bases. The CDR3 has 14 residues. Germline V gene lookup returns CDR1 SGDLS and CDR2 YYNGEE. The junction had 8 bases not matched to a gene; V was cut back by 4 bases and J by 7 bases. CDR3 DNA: TGTGCCAGCAGCTTAGGGACAGGGAGAGGTGGCTACACCTTC. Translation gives CASSLGTGRGGYTF.

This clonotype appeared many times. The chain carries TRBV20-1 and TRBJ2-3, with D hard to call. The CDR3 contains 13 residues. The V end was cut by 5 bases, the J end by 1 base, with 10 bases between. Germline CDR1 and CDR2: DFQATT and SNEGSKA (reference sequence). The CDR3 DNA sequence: TGCAGTGCTCCGTACGTCCGCACAGATACGCAGTATTTT. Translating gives CSAPYVRTDTQYF.

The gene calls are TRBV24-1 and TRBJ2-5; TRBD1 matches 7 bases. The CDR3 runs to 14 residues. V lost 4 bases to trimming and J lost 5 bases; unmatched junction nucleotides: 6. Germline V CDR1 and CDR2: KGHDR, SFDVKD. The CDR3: CATSDEGAGETQYF. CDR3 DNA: TGTGCCACCAGTGACGAGGGGGCCGGGGAGACCCAGTACTTC.

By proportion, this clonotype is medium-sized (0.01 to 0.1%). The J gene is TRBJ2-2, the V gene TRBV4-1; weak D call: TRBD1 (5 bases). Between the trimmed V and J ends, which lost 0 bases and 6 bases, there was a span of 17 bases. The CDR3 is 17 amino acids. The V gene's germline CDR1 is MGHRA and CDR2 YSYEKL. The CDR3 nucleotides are TGCGCCAGCAGCCAAGAATTAGGGCAGGGAAGAGCCGGGGAGCTGTTTTTT. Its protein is CASSQELGQGRAGELFF.

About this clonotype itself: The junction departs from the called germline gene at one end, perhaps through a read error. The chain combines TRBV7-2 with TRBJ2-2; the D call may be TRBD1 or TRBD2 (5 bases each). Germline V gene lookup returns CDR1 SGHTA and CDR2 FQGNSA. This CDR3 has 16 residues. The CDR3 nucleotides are TGTGCCAGCAGCCTCACAAGCAGGGTAGTGTCCGGGGAGCAGTTTTTT. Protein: CASSLTSRVVSGEQFF.

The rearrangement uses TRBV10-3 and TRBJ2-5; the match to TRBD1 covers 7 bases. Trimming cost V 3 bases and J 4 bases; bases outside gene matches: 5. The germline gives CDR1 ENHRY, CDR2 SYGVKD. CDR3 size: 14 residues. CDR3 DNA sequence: TGTGCCATCAGTGAAAAACAGGGGAGAGAGACCCAGTACTTC. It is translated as CAISEKQGRETQYF.

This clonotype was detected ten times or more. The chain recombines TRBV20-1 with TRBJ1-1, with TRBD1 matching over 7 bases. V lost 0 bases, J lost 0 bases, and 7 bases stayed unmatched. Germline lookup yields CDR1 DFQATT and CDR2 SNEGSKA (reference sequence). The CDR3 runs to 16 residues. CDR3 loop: CSARDYPGQMNTEAFF. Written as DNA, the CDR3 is TGCAGTGCTAGAGATTATCCGGGACAGATGAACACTGAAGCTTTCTTT.